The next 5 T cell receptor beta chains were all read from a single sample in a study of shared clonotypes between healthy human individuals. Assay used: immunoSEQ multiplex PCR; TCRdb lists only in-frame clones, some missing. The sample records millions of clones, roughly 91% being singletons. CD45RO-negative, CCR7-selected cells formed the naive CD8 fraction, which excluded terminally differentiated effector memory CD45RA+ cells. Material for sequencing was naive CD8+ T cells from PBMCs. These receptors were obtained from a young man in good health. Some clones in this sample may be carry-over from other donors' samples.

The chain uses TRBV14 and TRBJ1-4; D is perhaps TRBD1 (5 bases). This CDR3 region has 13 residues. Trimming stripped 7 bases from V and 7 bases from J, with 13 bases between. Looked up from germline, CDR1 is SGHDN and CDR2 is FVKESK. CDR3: CASNQRGVEKLFF. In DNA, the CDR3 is TGTGCCAGCAACCAGAGAGGGGTTGAAAAACTGTTTTTT.

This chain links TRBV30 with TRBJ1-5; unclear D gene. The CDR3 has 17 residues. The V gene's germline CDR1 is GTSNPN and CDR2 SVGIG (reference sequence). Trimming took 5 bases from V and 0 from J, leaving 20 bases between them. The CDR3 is CAWGPKRLTYSNQPQHF. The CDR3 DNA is TGTGCCTGGGGCCCTAAGAGGTTAACTTATAGCAATCAGCCCCAGCATTTT. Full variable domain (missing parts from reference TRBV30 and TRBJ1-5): SQTIHQWPATLVQPVGSPLSLECTVEGTSNPNLYWYRQAAGRGLQLLFYSVGIGQISSEVPQNLSASRPQDRQFILSSKKLLLSDSGFYLCAWGPKRLTYSNQPQHFGDGTRLSIL.

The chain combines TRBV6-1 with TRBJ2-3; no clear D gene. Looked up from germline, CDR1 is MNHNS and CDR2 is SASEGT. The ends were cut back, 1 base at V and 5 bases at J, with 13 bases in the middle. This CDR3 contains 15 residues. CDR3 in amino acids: CASSEGDSLLDTQYF. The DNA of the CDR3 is TGTGCCAGCAGTGAAGGGGATAGTTTGCTAGATACGCAGTATTTT.

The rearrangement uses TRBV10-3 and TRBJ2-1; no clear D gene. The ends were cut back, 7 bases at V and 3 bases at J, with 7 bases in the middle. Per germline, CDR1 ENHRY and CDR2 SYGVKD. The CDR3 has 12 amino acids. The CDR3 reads CAIMVGYNEQFF. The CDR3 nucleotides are TGTGCCATCATGGTCGGCTACAATGAGCAGTTCTTC.

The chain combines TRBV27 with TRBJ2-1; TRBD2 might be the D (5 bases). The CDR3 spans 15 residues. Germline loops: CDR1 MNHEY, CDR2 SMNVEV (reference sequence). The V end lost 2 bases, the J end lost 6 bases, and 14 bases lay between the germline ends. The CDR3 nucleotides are TGTGCCAGCAGTTTAGTAGCGTACTTCCCCAATGAGCAGTTCTTC. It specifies CASSLVAYFPNEQFF.